The subject of this entry is one TCR beta chain. Its antigen is as yet unknown. The record originates from a study of T cell responses to AZD1222 COVID-19 vaccine. Here immunoSEQ multiplex PCR was the method, and the copy in TCRdb shows in-frame clones only, minus some. The repertoire includes some 190,000 clones, about nine tenths of them detected once, and roughly 1.9% sits in the top ten. Pooling covered second doses at about 4 or about 12 weeks. The J segment lost 6 bases and the V segment lost 5 bases, leaving 12 bases of the junction unmatched. The CDR3 consists of 16 residues. Germline V gene lookup returns CDR1 KGHSH and CDR2 LQKENI. Study results and limitations: Donors skewed white British and female; clonal diversity was possibly underestimated.

V and J are TRBV18 and TRBJ1-3; 8 bases map to TRBD1. The specimen comprised peripheral blood, sampled 28 days after the second AZD1222 dose. The sequence derives from an adult who received the AZD1222 COVID-19 vaccine. The CDR3 sequence: CASSGQGTGPENTIYF. The CDR3, as DNA: TGTGCCAGCTCAGGACAGGGAACTGGCCCGGAAAACACCATATATTTT.